The rows below give T cell receptor beta chains drawn from one sample of a study of blood T cells in healthy people across ages. Using its own MiXCR run on the 5' RACE reads, TCRdb lists one record per CDR3 protein. There are 1.5 million to 2 million distinct CDR3 sequences in the sample; around 42% occur only once, and 20% to 25% lies in the top ten. Sample: blood. Every receptor here comes from a human donor in good health. Both conserved end residues are part of each CDR3. D genes are given only for firm matches. Only part of the rows carry a size: once, few, many, or a class if the clone is expanded.

D gene: -; V gene: TRBV12-5; clone size: -; J gene: TRBJ2-3; CDR3 protein: CASGLVRLWVQDTQYF; CDR3 DNA: TGTGCTAGTGGTTTGGTACGATTATGGGTGCAGGATACGCAGTATTTT
D gene: -; V gene: TRBV5-1; clone size: few; J gene: TRBJ2-1; CDR3 protein: CASSPGWGGTTYNEQFF; CDR3 DNA: TGCGCCAGCAGCCCGGGATGGGGCGGGACCACCTACAATGAGCAGTTCTTC
D gene: TRBD1; V gene: TRBV12-3/TRBV12-4; clone size: few; J gene: TRBJ1-2; CDR3 protein: CASSFATRQGSYTF; CDR3 DNA: TGTGCCAGCAGTTTCGCGACTCGACAGGGAAGCTACACCTTC
D gene: TRBD1; V gene: TRBV5-5; clone size: once; J gene: TRBJ1-1; CDR3 protein: CASSLVGQGAVMDTEAFF; CDR3 DNA: TGTGCCAGCAGCTTGGTCGGACAGGGGGCGGTTATGGACACTGAAGCTTTCTTT
D gene: TRBD1; V gene: TRBV6-6; clone size: few; J gene: TRBJ1-5; CDR3 protein: CAGGQGPNQPQHF; CDR3 DNA: TGTGCCGGCGGACAGGGCCCAAATCAGCCCCAGCATTTT
D gene: -; V gene: TRBV5-6; clone size: once; J gene: TRBJ1-1; CDR3 protein: CASNLSTEAFF; CDR3 DNA: TGTGCCAGCAACTTGTCTACTGAAGCTTTCTTT
D gene: -; V gene: TRBV27; clone size: -; J gene: TRBJ1-2; CDR3 protein: CASSLGGTLNGYTF; CDR3 DNA: TGTGCCAGCAGTTTAGGAGGGACCCTAAACGGCTACACCTTC
D gene: -; V gene: TRBV29-1; clone size: -; J gene: TRBJ1-2; CDR3 protein: CSVPSGNGYTF; CDR3 DNA: TGCAGCGTTCCCAGTGGAAATGGCTACACCTTC
D gene: -; V gene: TRBV20-1; clone size: few; J gene: TRBJ2-4; CDR3 protein: CSATGTGKYF; CDR3 DNA: TGCAGTGCAACTGGGACGGGGAAGTACTTC
D gene: -; V gene: TRBV5-6; clone size: -; J gene: TRBJ1-4; CDR3 protein: CASSVVGGIYEKLFF; CDR3 DNA: TGTGCCAGCAGCGTGGTAGGAGGGATTTATGAAAAACTGTTTTTT
D gene: -; V gene: TRBV5-1; clone size: few; J gene: TRBJ2-7; CDR3 protein: CASSLPSWGNEQYF; CDR3 DNA: TGCGCCAGCAGCTTACCCTCGTGGGGGAACGAGCAGTACTTC
D gene: -; V gene: TRBV7-9; clone size: few; J gene: TRBJ2-1; CDR3 protein: CASSGTAVYNEQFF; CDR3 DNA: TGTGCCAGCAGCGGGACGGCCGTCTACAATGAGCAGTTCTTC
D gene: -; V gene: TRBV7-3; clone size: few; J gene: TRBJ1-1; CDR3 protein: CASSPTRGEAFF; CDR3 DNA: TGTGCCAGCAGCCCTACCAGGGGAGAAGCTTTCTTT
D gene: -; V gene: TRBV24-1; clone size: -; J gene: TRBJ2-1; CDR3 protein: CATSAGSGNEQFF; CDR3 DNA: TGTGCCACCTCTGCGGGAAGTGGGAATGAGCAGTTCTTC
D gene: -; V gene: TRBV29-1; clone size: -; J gene: TRBJ2-1; CDR3 protein: CSVEKGPYNEQFF; CDR3 DNA: TGCAGCGTTGAGAAAGGACCATACAATGAGCAGTTCTTC
D gene: -; V gene: TRBV5-1; clone size: -; J gene: TRBJ2-7; CDR3 protein: CASSSDSPTYEQYF; CDR3 DNA: TGCGCCAGCAGCTCTGACAGCCCAACCTACGAGCAGTACTTC
D gene: -; V gene: TRBV20-1; clone size: few; J gene: TRBJ2-3; CDR3 protein: CSARQYTDTQYF; CDR3 DNA: TGCAGTGCTCGACAGTACACAGATACGCAGTATTTT
D gene: -; V gene: TRBV7-2; clone size: -; J gene: TRBJ2-1; CDR3 protein: CASSPSLGNEQFF; CDR3 DNA: TGTGCCAGCAGCCCATCCCTCGGCAATGAGCAGTTCTTC